Sequencing of this T cell receptor beta chain was carried out in a study of T cells after yellow fever vaccination. The length of the CDR3 is 16 residues. The V end lost 0 bases, the J end lost 0 bases, and 10 bases lay between the germline ends. CDR1 SGDLS and CDR2 YYNGEE come from the germline V gene. This clonotype has a handful of counts. MiXCR was run by TCRdb on the 5' RACE reads, yielding one entry per CDR3 protein. The sample yields approximately 250,000 distinct CDR3 sequences, around 5.2% seen once. This chain joins TRBV9 and TRBJ2-1; D possibly corresponds to TRBD1 (5 bases). The source material was CD4+ T cells sorted from PBMCs, sampled on the day of the yellow fever booster vaccination. The TCR was taken from a man aged 18 to 29 who received the YFV17D yellow fever vaccine. The CDR3 loop reads CASSVVQAGSYNEQFF. As DNA, the CDR3 is TGTGCCAGCAGCGTAGTACAGGCCGGCTCCTACAATGAGCAGTTCTTC.